A selection of T cell receptor beta chains follows, all from one sample in a study of OX40 agonist ivuxolimab in advanced cancers. Some clones are missing from TCRdb's copy, which holds only in-frame ones; the method was immunoSEQ multiplex PCR. The table has about 64,000 clones, just under 85% seen once. Specimen: CD4+ or CD8+ T cells sorted from blood, collected in a trial of the OX40 agonist ivuxolimab. These receptor sequences come from an adult with an advanced solid tumor such as melanoma, head and neck, liver or kidney cancer. The CDR3 runs from the conserved cysteine through the conserved F or W. The D gene is left open where the match is weak. Only some rows state a clone size, as once, few, many or a class for expanded clones.

J	size	V	D	DNA	CDR3
TRBJ2-3	once	TRBV27	TRBD1	TGTGCCAGCATCACCCGACAGGGGACCACAGATACGCAGTATTTT	CASITRQGTTDTQYF
TRBJ1-2	NA	TRBV7-9	NA	TGTGCCAGCAGCTTTCCGGGACTCTATGGCTACACCTTC	CASSFPGLYGYTF
TRBJ2-5	NA	TRBV9	NA	TGTGCCAGCAGCGAGGACCCGCAAGAGACCCAGTACTTC	CASSEDPQETQYF
TRBJ2-3	NA	TRBV5-1	TRBD2	TGCGCCAGCAGCTTGGATTTCGCGGGAGGCACAGATACGCAGTATTTT	CASSLDFAGGTDTQYF
TRBJ2-7	NA	TRBV6-5	NA	TGTGCCGCAAGCGGGCAGGGCTCCTACGAGCAGTACTTC	CAASGQGSYEQYF
TRBJ1-2	NA	TRBV5-1	NA	TGCGCCAGCAGCGACCGGGACGGAAATGGCTACACCTTC	CASSDRDGNGYTF
TRBJ2-2	NA	TRBV5-1	NA	TGCGCCAGCAGCTTGGTTTACAGGTCCCCGAACACCGGGGAGCTGTTTTTT	CASSLVYRSPNTGELFF
TRBJ2-3	NA	TRBV7-9	NA	TGTGCCAGCAGCTCCCTCGGAGCAGATACGCAGTATTTT	CASSSLGADTQYF
TRBJ1-6	once	TRBV7-2	TRBD1	TGTGCCAGCAGCCTTAGGAGGACAGGATCACCCCTCCACTTT	CASSLRRTGSPLHF
TRBJ2-3	NA	TRBV29-1	TRBD1	TGCAGCGTGAGGACAGGGACTAGCACAGATACGCAGTATTTT	CSVRTGTSTDTQYF
TRBJ1-4	NA	TRBV28	TRBD1	TGTGCCAGCAGTAGGACAGGAGATAATGAAAAACTGTTTTTT	CASSRTGDNEKLFF